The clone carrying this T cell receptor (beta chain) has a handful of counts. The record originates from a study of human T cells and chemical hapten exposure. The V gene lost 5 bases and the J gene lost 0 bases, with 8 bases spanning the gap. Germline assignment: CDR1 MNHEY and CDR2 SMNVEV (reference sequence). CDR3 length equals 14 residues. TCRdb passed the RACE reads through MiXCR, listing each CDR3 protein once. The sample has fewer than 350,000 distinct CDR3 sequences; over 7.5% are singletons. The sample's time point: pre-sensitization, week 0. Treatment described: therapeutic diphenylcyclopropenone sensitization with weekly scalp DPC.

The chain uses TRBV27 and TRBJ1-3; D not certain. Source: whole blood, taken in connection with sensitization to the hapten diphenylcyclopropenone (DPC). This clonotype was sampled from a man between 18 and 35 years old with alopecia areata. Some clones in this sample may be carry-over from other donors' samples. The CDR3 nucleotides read TGTGCCAGCAGTCCGATGAGCTCTGGAAACACCATATATTTT. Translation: CASSPMSSGNTIYF.